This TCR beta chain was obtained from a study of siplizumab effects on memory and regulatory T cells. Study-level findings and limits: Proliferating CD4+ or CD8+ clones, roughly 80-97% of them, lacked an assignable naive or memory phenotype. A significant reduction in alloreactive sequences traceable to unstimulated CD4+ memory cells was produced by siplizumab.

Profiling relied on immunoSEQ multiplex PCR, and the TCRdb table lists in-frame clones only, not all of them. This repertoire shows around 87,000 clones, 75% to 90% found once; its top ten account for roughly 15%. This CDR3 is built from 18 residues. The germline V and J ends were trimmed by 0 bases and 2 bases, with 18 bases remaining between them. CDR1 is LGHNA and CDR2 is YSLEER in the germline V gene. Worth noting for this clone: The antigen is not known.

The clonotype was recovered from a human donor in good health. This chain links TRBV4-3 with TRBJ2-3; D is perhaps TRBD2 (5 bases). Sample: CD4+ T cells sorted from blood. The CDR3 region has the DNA TGCGCCAGCAGCCAAGATCTCCCGGGGTGGCAGCCCACAGATACGCAGTATTTT. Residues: CASSQDLPGWQPTDTQYF.